This T cell receptor (beta chain) appears in the sequencing data of a study of TIL therapy for anti-PD-1-resistant metastatic lung cancer. Study in general: Patients had a median age of around 56 years (range roughly 35-80).

CDR3 size: 15 residues. With 6 bases removed from V and 3 bases from J, the gap between germline ends came to 18 bases. Germline V gene lookup returns CDR1 SGHNT and CDR2 YYREEE (reference sequence). This was the immunoSEQ v3 assay. Measured with immunoSEQ multiplex PCR; TCRdb has only the in-frame clones, and not every one. This repertoire shows approximately 20,000 clones, over 70% found once; its top ten account for nearly 7.5%. This clone was counted once. Time point denoted: pre-treatment sample, taken before nivolumab and TIL therapy. The sequence derives from a person aged 25 to 80 with non-small cell lung cancer. The sequenced sample was blood, obtained at baseline. This chain joins TRBV5-4 and TRBJ1-1, with TRBD1 as a possible D gene (5 bases). As DNA, the CDR3 is TGTGCCAGCACAACCGGGGCCTCGAGGGACACTGAAGCTTTCTTT. The encoded protein is CASTTGASRDTEAFF.